The 25 T cell receptor beta chains below come from one sample, sequenced in a study of shared clonotypes between healthy human individuals. Only in-frame clones appear in the TCRdb table, and some are missing; sequencing was by immunoSEQ multiplex PCR. This table holds approximately 110,000 clones, about 66% found once. Source material: memory CD8+ T cells sorted from blood. Subset denoted: CD45RO+ cells pooled with CCR7-negative TemRA cells. The receptors were sampled from a woman younger than 45 in good health.

The V and J genes are TRBV28 and TRBJ2-1, with TRBD2 identical over 7 bases. Trimming cost V 6 bases and J 8 bases; bases outside gene matches: 13. This CDR3 comprises 15 residues. CDR1 MDHEN and CDR2 SYDVKM come from the germline V gene. The CDR3 region is CASSKGEWTRHEQFF. CDR3 nucleotides: TGTGCCAGCAGCAAGGGCGAGTGGACTAGGCATGAGCAGTTCTTC.

The gene calls are TRBV7-2 and TRBJ2-1, with 8 bases lining up with TRBD2. CDR3 length: 17 amino acids. Germline V gene lookup returns CDR1 SGHTA and CDR2 FQGNSA. The ends lost 1 base at V and 0 bases at J; junction bases unmatched: 5. CDR3 protein: CASSLVVSGSSYNEQFF. The CDR3 bases are TGTGCCAGCAGCTTAGTAGTGAGCGGGAGCTCCTACAATGAGCAGTTCTTC.

The V gene is TRBV7-8, the J gene TRBJ2-1, with a weak D call TRBD2 (6 bases). CDR3 size: 15 residues. CDR1 is SGHVS, CDR2 FQNEAQ, per germline. Trimming took 5 bases from V and 8 from J, leaving 19 bases between them. The chain's CDR3 is CASSVPGGGVDEQFF. CDR3 DNA sequence: TGTGCCAGCAGCGTCCCAGGAGGAGGGGTCGATGAGCAGTTCTTC.

This clone was seen a handful of times. Additional DNA sequences in this sample encode the identical CDR3. The chain has TRBV9 and TRBJ2-1, with 7 bases fitting TRBD2. The ends lost 0 bases at V and 8 bases at J; junction bases unmatched: 5. The CDR3 is 14 amino acids. Germline CDR1 and CDR2: SGDLS and YYNGEE. As DNA, the CDR3 is TGTGCCAGCAGCGTAGGGGGCGGGAGCGATGAGCAGTTCTTC. Protein sequence: CASSVGGGSDEQFF.

The chain uses TRBV5-1 and TRBJ2-3; D possibly uses TRBD1 or TRBD2 (5 bases each). The CDR3 has 15 amino acids. The V end lost 7 bases, the J end lost 4 bases, and 19 bases lay between the germline ends. CDR1 and CDR2 from the germline V gene are SGHRS and YFSETQ. The CDR3 nucleotides read TGCGCCAGCGGGACGCATGACCCTTCTTCAGATACGCAGTATTTT. Its translation is CASGTHDPSSDTQYF.

The chain recombines TRBV28 with TRBJ1-1, with a weak D call TRBD1 (5 bases). This CDR3 has 15 residues. Germline values: CDR1 MDHEN, CDR2 SYDVKM. V was shortened by 3 bases and J by 6 bases, with 17 bases between the two germline ends. The CDR3, as DNA: TGTGCCAGCAGTTTTCACCAGGGAAGGACGCCTGAAGCTTTCTTT. Its translation is CASSFHQGRTPEAFF.

The chain carries TRBV7-2 and TRBJ2-7; TRBD2 might be the D (5 bases). Deletions cut 0 bases from V and 1 base from J, with 10 bases between. This CDR3 spans 15 amino acids. Germline CDR1 SGHTA, CDR2 FQGNSA. The CDR3 DNA sequence: TGTGCCAGCAGCTTAGCGGCGAGCGGTTCCTACGAGCAGTACTTC. Amino acids: CASSLAASGSYEQYF.

CDR3 bases: TGCGCCAGCAGCTTGGGCGGTCTCAGGGGCTGTTACAGGACTAGACCCTACGAGCAGTACTTC. This sequence encodes CASSLGGLRGCYRTRPYEQYF. The J gene is TRBJ2-7, the V gene TRBV5-1; TRBD2 might be the D (7 bases). This CDR3 region has 21 residues. The germline gives CDR1 SGHRS, CDR2 YFSETQ. Trimming stripped 0 bases from V and 2 bases from J, with 30 bases between.

CDR3 protein: CASRWDRVSNTEAFF. CDR3 nucleotides: TGTGCCAGCAGGTGGGACAGGGTAAGCAACACTGAAGCTTTCTTT. J is TRBJ1-1 and V is TRBV7-2, with 9 bases fitting TRBD1. Losses at the gene ends were 6 bases for V and 2 bases for J; bases not matched to a gene: 7. This CDR3 comprises 15 residues. The germline gives CDR1 SGHTA, CDR2 FQGNSA.

The chain joins TRBV11-2 to TRBJ2-1; D is perhaps TRBD2 (5 bases). Trimming stripped 5 bases from V and 7 bases from J, with 9 bases between. This CDR3 is 12 amino acids long. Germline CDR1 and CDR2: SGHAT and FQNNGV. CDR3 protein: CASSHGDNEQFF. CDR3 DNA sequence: TGTGCCAGCAGCCACGGGGATAATGAGCAGTTCTTC.

The chain couples TRBV29-1 to TRBJ1-2; TRBD1 aligns across 10 bases. Losses at the gene ends were 4 bases for V and 8 bases for J; bases not matched to a gene: 4. This CDR3 has 12 amino acids. CDR1 and CDR2 (germline): SQVTM, ANQGSEA. The CDR3 DNA sequence: TGCAGCGTTGTCGGACAGGGGGGAGGCTACACCTTC. Translation gives CSVVGQGGGYTF.

The V call is TRBV4-2, the J call TRBJ1-1; 11 positions agree with TRBD1. The CDR3 contains 13 residues. V shed 3 bases and J 8 bases; nucleotides not matched to a gene: 2. The germline CDR1 and CDR2 sequences are LGHNA and YNFKEQ. The CDR3, as DNA: TGTGCCAGCAGCCAGGGGGACAGGGGGGAAGCTTTCTTT. The encoded protein is CASSQGDRGEAFF.

The table lists this clone with many counts. This chain uses TRBV2 with TRBJ1-2, with D possibly being TRBD1 (6 bases). This CDR3 contains 17 residues. Germline V CDR1 and CDR2: SNHLY, FYNNEI. Trimming removed 3 bases at V and 1 base at J, with 18 bases between. CDR3: CASSESTGQENNYGYTF. The DNA for the CDR3 is TGTGCCAGCAGTGAGTCGACAGGTCAAGAAAATAACTATGGCTACACCTTC.

The V and J genes are TRBV5-1 and TRBJ1-2, with unresolved D. Per the germline V gene, CDR1 is SGHRS and CDR2 is YFSETQ. V was cut by 3 bases and J by 2 bases, with 14 bases left in between. The CDR3 runs to 15 residues. The CDR3 reads CASSSGLGINYGYTF. The CDR3, as DNA: TGCGCCAGCAGCTCTGGTCTAGGGATAAACTATGGCTACACCTTC.

This clone was counted once. The rearrangement links TRBV7-9 to TRBJ2-7; TRBD1 aligns across 7 bases. There are 16 residues in the CDR3. Looked up from germline, CDR1 is SEHNR and CDR2 is FQNEAQ (reference sequence). Germline trimming cut 5 bases from V and 1 base from J; bases unmatched to any gene: 11. This CDR3 reads CASSAWTGYLSYEQYF. The CDR3 bases are TGTGCCAGCAGCGCGTGGACAGGCTACTTATCCTACGAGCAGTACTTC.

This chain uses TRBV15 with TRBJ1-5; D is possibly TRBD1 (5 bases). With 4 bases removed from V and 0 bases from J, the gap between germline ends came to 25 bases. CDR1 is LNHNV and CDR2 is YYDKDF in the germline V gene (reference sequence). The CDR3 consists of 20 residues. DNA of the CDR3: TGTGCCACCAGCATCGTACCGGAGACATCCAGGGTGTATAGCAATCAGCCCCAGCATTTT. Residues: CATSIVPETSRVYSNQPQHF.

J is TRBJ1-1 and V is TRBV16, with 7 nucleotides matching TRBD1. V dropped 4 bases and J dropped 0; count of bases not matched to a gene: 8. CDR1 is KGHSY, CDR2 FQNENV, per germline. The CDR3 runs 16 residues. The CDR3 DNA follows: TGTGCCAGCAGCCCATACAGGGGCCGGCTGAACACTGAAGCTTTCTTT. Translated: CASSPYRGRLNTEAFF.

The V call is TRBV6-5, the J call TRBJ1-5; no definite D call. The CDR3 is made up of 13 amino acids. From germline, CDR1 is MNHEY and CDR2 SVGAGI. V lost 0 bases to trimming and J lost 4 bases, with 4 bases between them. This CDR3 reads CASSYSRNQPQHF. CDR3 in DNA: TGTGCCAGCAGTTACTCAAGGAATCAGCCCCAGCATTTT.

The chain recombines TRBV4-1 with TRBJ1-2; D remains ambiguous. The CDR3 is 14 amino acids. Germline V gene sequence: CDR1 MGHRA, CDR2 YSYEKL. Trimming took off 0 bases at V and 0 bases at J, with 5 bases between the two ends. The CDR3 bases are TGCGCCAGCAGCCAAGACAGGACTAACTATGGCTACACCTTC. Translated, it gives CASSQDRTNYGYTF.

The rearrangement uses TRBV19 and TRBJ2-2, with 7 bases that match TRBD1. CDR3 length: 14 amino acids. The germline V gene encodes CDR1 LNHDA and CDR2 SQIVND (reference sequence). Trimming removed 5 bases from V and 6 bases from J; junction bases left unmatched: 6. As DNA, the CDR3 is TGTGCCAGTAGTGCGATCAGGGGGTCCGGGGAGCTGTTTTTT. Translating it yields CASSAIRGSGELFF.

V is TRBV11-3 and J is TRBJ2-1, with 11 bases aligning to TRBD2. V shed 5 bases and J 5 bases; nucleotides not matched to a gene: 5. Germline CDR1 is SGHNT and CDR2 is YENEEA. The CDR3 totals 15 residues. CDR3 protein: CASSKGTSGHNEQFF. The DNA of the CDR3 is TGTGCCAGCAGCAAAGGGACTAGCGGTCACAATGAGCAGTTCTTC.

This clone was observed a handful of times. In DNA, the CDR3 is TGTGCCAGCAGCGTTGGAGGGTTGGACGAGCAGTACTTC. Translating it yields CASSVGGLDEQYF. J is TRBJ2-7 and V is TRBV9; a possible D gene is TRBD2 (6 bases). The CDR3 totals 13 residues. The germline gives CDR1 SGDLS, CDR2 YYNGEE. V was shortened by 2 bases and J by 5 bases, with 11 bases between the two germline ends.

V and J are TRBV25-1 and TRBJ2-1; 9 bases map to TRBD2. CDR1 MGHDK and CDR2 SYGVNS come from the germline V gene. The V segment lost 6 bases and the J segment 8 bases; nucleotides outside the gene matches: 14. This CDR3 comprises 16 residues. The CDR3 nucleotides are TGTGCCAGCAGCCTCCGACCGAGCGGGAGGTCCGATGAGCAGTTCTTC. Amino acids: CASSLRPSGRSDEQFF.

The chain recombines TRBV9 with TRBJ2-7, with no clear D. Germline CDR1 and CDR2: SGDLS and YYNGEE. V lost 4 bases and J 5 bases, leaving 13 bases between the germline ends. This CDR3 has 13 residues. The CDR3: CASSLGPSHEQYF. Written as DNA, the CDR3 is TGTGCCAGCAGCCTCGGGCCATCCCACGAGCAGTACTTC.

This clone turned up a few times. The chain recombines TRBV19 with TRBJ2-2, with 8 bases that match TRBD1. The germline gives CDR1 LNHDA, CDR2 SQIVND (reference sequence). The junction had 7 bases not matched to a gene; V was cut back by 3 bases and J by 4 bases. This CDR3 region has 16 residues. The CDR3 here is CASSILAGTGTGELFF. Written as DNA, the CDR3 is TGTGCCAGTAGTATCCTGGCAGGGACAGGCACCGGGGAGCTGTTTTTT.